These T cell receptor beta chains were read from a single sample in a study of blood T cell repertoires in COVID-19. The assay was immunoSEQ multiplex PCR, and TCRdb's table has in-frame clones only and misses some. The sample includes 200,000 to 300,000 clones, approximately 90% of them seen just once. The sequencing input was peripheral blood. The receptor source for this set is a woman between 40 and 50 years old with acute or convalescent COVID-19. CDR3s include the opening cysteine and the closing phenylalanine or tryptophan. The D gene is left open where the match is weak. Some rows mark clone size as missing; the rest say once, few, many or name a class of expanded clone.

NA | TRBJ1-2 | NA | TRBV19 | TGTGCCAGTAGTATGGGAGCCCTTAACTATGGCTACACCTTC | CASSMGALNYGYTF
once | TRBJ2-5 | NA | TRBV3-1/TRBV3-2 | TGTGCCAGCAGCCAAGATCAAGGAGCGGCGGAGACCCAGTACTTC | CASSQDQGAAETQYF
NA | TRBJ1-2 | TRBD1 | TRBV2 | TGTGCCAGCAGGGACAGGGGTGATGGCTACACCTTC | CASRDRGDGYTF
NA | TRBJ1-2 | NA | TRBV11-2 | TGTGCCAGCAGCCAACCCCCGGGAGCTTTAAATGGCTACACCTTC | CASSQPPGALNGYTF
NA | TRBJ1-1 | TRBD1 | TRBV27 | TGTGCCAGCATGTCGGACAGGGGTGGGTGGGACACTGAAGCTTTCTTT | CASMSDRGGWDTEAFF
NA | TRBJ2-3 | TRBD2 | TRBV9 | TGTGCCAGCAGCGTACGGCGGGGGGGCCGGGATACGCAGTATTTT | CASSVRRGGRDTQYF
NA | TRBJ1-5 | NA | TRBV12-5 | TGTGCTAGTGGTACCGGACTATTGGGTAGCAATCAGCCCCAGCATTTT | CASGTGLLGSNQPQHF
NA | TRBJ2-5 | TRBD2 | TRBV7-3 | TGTGCCAGCAGCCCCGGGGGACTAGCGGGGGGAGAGACCCAGTACTTC | CASSPGGLAGGETQYF
NA | TRBJ2-3 | NA | TRBV2 | TGTGCCAGCCAACAGGGAGGGGGGGCTTCATATACGCAGTATTTT | CASQQGGGASYTQYF
NA | TRBJ2-3 | NA | TRBV18 | TGTGCCAGCTCACCACCCCGACTCTCCGGGACCGCGGGGGATACGCAGTATTTT | CASSPPRLSGTAGDTQYF